The following is a T cell receptor beta chain sequence with its context. The specificity of this receptor is unknown. Nothing much larger sits one base from this clone, and base qualities are not available. Samples from volunteer blood donors who had recovered from COVID-19 were contributed by a second Seattle source. The collaborating institutions used their own protocols to collect whole blood in K2EDTA tubes. For TCRbeta analysis, collaborators shipped samples in one of three forms: frozen whole blood, isolated PBMCs, or DNA extracted from either of those sample types. CDR3 length: 13 amino acids, cysteine to phenylalanine. The retained sequence is limited to the CDR3, 39 bases, with the frame set at the first base. Trimming removed 1 base from V and 8 bases from J, leaving 12 bases between the germline ends. CDR1 and CDR2 were assigned from the germline V gene as SGHDT and YYEEEE. TCRbeta CDR3 regions were amplified from genomic DNA by means of the immunoSEQ Assay, a bias-controlled multiplex PCR. Processing in the source paper ran as follows. The number of nucleated cells in each sample was estimated by amplification of reference gene primers within the assay. Sequence reads were collapsed and filtered to measure the absolute abundance of every unique TCRbeta CDR3 rearrangement. For each sample, productive Simpson clonality was calculated by taking the square root of Simpson's diversity index across productive rearrangements. This immuneACCESS table, as held by TCRdb, lists in-frame sequences with V and J called but not all clones. Of the missing ones, under half trace to an unresolved V gene in checked studies; the others have no known cause. From that table come the V and J calls and clone size; the DNA was used to work out D and trimming. For this sample the table gives some 240,000 clones, of which approximately 90% were detected only once. Around 7.8% of the sample lies in the top ten.

The data are from a study of blood T cell repertoires in COVID-19 (dated by TCRdb to 2019 to 2021). For context, the study as a whole: Samples from collaborators originated in the United States, Italy and Spain and spanned both the acute and convalescent phases of COVID-19. The material from the prospective study consisted of cDNA or gDNA derived from T cells, B-cell-depleted T cells, or PBMCs. Deeply sampled blood TCRbeta repertoires from subjects exposed to, actively infected with, or recovered from COVID-19 were included in the dataset. A freely available public database, intended as a resource for researchers studying the immune response to SARS-CoV-2, is where the repertoires were released. The samples were drawn from two sources: the first 160 participants of the ongoing ImmuneRACE study, and over 950 subjects contributed by 6 global collaborators. A de-identified subject ID, COVID-19 status, age in years and sex were almost always included in the sample metadata. Where available, HLA class I and class II types were taken from metadata supplied by the sample provider and were not determined by assay-based typing.

What the work shows at the level of the full study, not this receptor alone: The amount of clinical and demographic metadata varied by source and participant and was provided uncurated.

The sample comprised peripheral blood. This TCR was sampled from a man aged 55 to 70 who had recovered from COVID-19. This chain is built from TRBV5-6 and TRBJ1-2; TRBD1 might be the D gene, on 6 matching bases. The CDR3 corresponds to CASSLISGEGYTF. The DNA reads as follows: TGTGCCAGCAGCTTGATCTCAGGGGAGGGCTACACCTTC. Reference TRBV5-6 and TRBJ1-2 genes cover what lies past the CDR3, so the full variable domain is DAGVTQSPTHLIKTRGQQVTLRCSPKSGHDTVSWYQQALGQGPQFIFQYYEEEERQRGNFPDRFSGHQFPNYSSELNVNALLLGDSALYLCASSLISGEGYTFGSGTRLTVV.